This T cell receptor beta chain was profiled in a study of T cells in Graves' hyperthyroidism and ophthalmopathy. The study, taken as a whole, reports: Appearing also in blood were most of the thyroid clonotypes expanded above 0.001. A model of 13 V-J features distinguished ophthalmopathy from stable hyperthyroidism.

From RNA transcripts, TCR beta CDR3 regions were amplified. RT-PCR in the first round (using the HTBI primer set) targeted the TCR CDR3. TCRdb reprocessed the multiplex PCR reads via MiXCR and lists one record per CDR3 protein. The sample has some 500,000 distinct CDR3 sequences; roughly 24% are singletons. Trimming cost V 5 bases and J 2 bases; bases outside gene matches: 7. CDR1 and CDR2 from the germline V gene are ENHRY and SYGVKD. The CDR3 is made up of 17 amino acids. Only a few counts were recorded for this clonotype. Its antigen is not known. Criteria for exclusion of patients were uncontrolled infection, other autoimmune disease, pregnancy or lactation.

The chain recombines TRBV10-3 with TRBJ2-6, with 9 bases aligning to TRBD1. The TCR comes from a woman under 40 with Graves' ophthalmopathy. The sequenced sample consisted of blood. CDR3 loop: CAISKTGGIAGANVLTF. The CDR3 DNA is TGTGCCATCAGTAAGACAGGGGGAATTGCTGGGGCCAACGTCCTGACTTTC.